This TCR beta chain derives from a study of blood T cell repertoires in COVID-19. For the study at large: Acute and convalescent COVID-19 samples came from the United States, Italy and Spain. In each case, the material was cDNA or gDNA derived from T cells, B-cell-depleted T cells, or PBMCs.

The germline V gene has CDR1 SQVTM and CDR2 ANQGSEA. The V segment lost 4 bases and the J segment 4 bases; nucleotides outside the gene matches: 7. This CDR3 comprises 14 residues. Here immunoSEQ multiplex PCR was the method, and the copy in TCRdb shows in-frame clones only, minus some. The table records around 150,000 clones, 70% to 90% of them present only once. The receptor was derived from a woman in her 40s who had recovered from COVID-19. Input material: PBMCs or T cells enriched from blood (not recorded which). V usage is TRBV29-1 and J usage is TRBJ2-1; 7 bases align to TRBD2. CDR3 sequence: CSVVVGGFYNEQFF. In DNA form, the CDR3 reads TGCAGCGTTGTAGTCGGGGGGTTTTACAATGAGCAGTTCTTC.